The sequence of this TCR beta chain was determined in a study of blood T cell repertoires in COVID-19 (dated by TCRdb to about 2020). In terms of the full investigation: Collaborator samples came from the United States, Italy and Spain and covered acute and convalescent phases of COVID-19. Where available, HLA class I and class II types were taken from metadata supplied by the sample provider and were not determined by assay-based typing. The samples were drawn from the first 160 participants of the ongoing ImmuneRACE study and from some 1,300 subjects provided by 6 global collaborators. Subjects who had been exposed to COVID-19, were actively infected with it, or had recovered from it provided the deeply sampled blood TCRbeta repertoires that made up the dataset. The prospective study material was composed of cDNA or gDNA derived from T cells, B-cell-depleted T cells, or PBMCs. The repertoires were released in a freely available public database meant as a resource for research on the immune response to SARS-CoV-2. The sample metadata nearly always contained a de-identified subject ID, COVID-19 status, age in years and sex.

At one collaborating source in Seattle, patients were enrolled during active infection and were followed longitudinally through the course of disease. Collaborating institutions collected whole blood in K2EDTA tubes following their own protocols. For TCRbeta analysis, collaborators shipped samples as frozen whole blood, isolated PBMCs, or DNA extracted from either of those sample types. This clone was observed at least ten times. Its antigen specificity is not known. The sample holds no much larger clone one base away, and base qualities are not on file. TCRbeta CDR3 regions were amplified from genomic DNA by means of the immunoSEQ Assay, a bias-controlled multiplex PCR. The paper's data handling went like this. The number of nucleated cells in each sample was estimated by amplification of reference gene primers within the assay. Sequence reads were collapsed and filtered to measure the absolute abundance of every unique TCRbeta CDR3 rearrangement. For each sample, productive Simpson clonality was calculated as the square root of Simpson's diversity index over productive rearrangements. This immuneACCESS table, as held by TCRdb, lists in-frame sequences with V and J called but not all clones. Of the missing ones, under half trace to an unresolved V gene in checked studies; the others have no known cause. V, J and clone size are those of that table, while D and trimming were read from the DNA. Here the sample has about 150,000 clones; approximately 81% occur a single time. Jointly, the top ten make up 7% to 10% of the sample.

The paper as a whole reports these results and caveats: How much clinical and demographic metadata was included differed by source and by participant, and the metadata was provided uncurated.

The CDR3 contains 16 residues, cysteine and phenylalanine counted. Only CDR3 DNA is held: 48 bases, read in frame from base 1. V is reduced by 1 base and J by 9 bases, leaving a spacing of 19 bases between them. Via the germline V gene, CDR1 is MGHRA and CDR2 YSYEKL. The receptor's source is a woman in her sixties or seventies with COVID-19, enrolled during active disease. The chain employs TRBV4-1 and TRBJ2-1, with the D gene call left open. Material for sequencing was peripheral blood. The encoded CDR3 is CASSQVDLVVIGEQFF. The DNA reads TGCGCCAGCAGCCAAGTCGACTTAGTCGTTATCGGTGAGCAGTTCTTC.